This entry lists 25 T cell receptor beta chains sequenced from one sample in a study of blood T cells in healthy people across ages. Next came a second PCR, run for about 7 to 12 cycles, which used a sample-barcoded 5' primer along with a J-beta primer mix. TCRdb reanalysed the 5' RACE reads using MiXCR and keeps one entry per CDR3 protein. Counted here are around 1,800,000 distinct CDR3 sequences, about two fifths occurring once; the ten biggest clones make up around 23%. The sequencing input was blood. The receptors come from a human donor in good health.

This clonotype was detected only a few times. The chain couples TRBV5-4 to TRBJ2-6, with 8 bases that match TRBD1. Germline V gives CDR1 SGHNT, CDR2 YYREEE (reference sequence). This CDR3 has 17 amino acids. J gave up 0 bases and V 4 bases, and 6 bases lay outside the gene matches. CDR3 bases: TGTGCCAGCAGCCCTGGACAGGGTCTCTCTGGGGCCAACGTCCTGACTTTC. It specifies CASSPGQGLSGANVLTF.

The chain joins TRBV4-3 to TRBJ2-7; 8 bases fit TRBD1. J lost 3 bases, V lost 0 bases, and 16 bases had no gene match. The CDR3 totals 19 residues. Germline V gene data show CDR1 as LGHNA and CDR2 as YSLEER. CDR3 sequence: CASSQEMGTGFPNDYEQYF. CDR3 bases: TGCGCCAGCAGCCAAGAGATGGGGACAGGCTTCCCGAATGACTACGAGCAGTACTTC.

The genes are TRBV7-9 and TRBJ2-4; D ambiguous. Deletions cut 5 bases from V and 3 bases from J, with 8 bases between. The CDR3 spans 13 residues. Germline values: CDR1 SEHNR, CDR2 FQNEAQ (reference sequence). CDR3 DNA: TGTGCCAGCAGCCTTCCGCTCAAAAACATTCAGTACTTC. As protein: CASSLPLKNIQYF.

V usage is TRBV20-1 and J usage is TRBJ1-2, with 10 bases aligning to TRBD1. The V segment lost 5 bases and the J segment 6 bases; nucleotides outside the gene matches: 6. Germline V gives CDR1 DFQATT, CDR2 SNEGSKA (reference sequence). CDR3 length: 13 amino acids. DNA of the CDR3: TGCAGTGCTTGGGACAGGGGAACGAATGGCTACACCTTC. Its translation is CSAWDRGTNGYTF.

The sample holds many counts of this clonotype. A junction end diverges from the germline sequence, so it may reflect a read error. V usage is TRBV5-1 and J usage is TRBJ2-6; no firm D call. This CDR3 has 13 amino acids. Germline V gene sequence: CDR1 SGHRS, CDR2 YFSETQ. The CDR3, as DNA: TGTGCCAGCAGCCTGGACGGGGCCAACGTCCTGACTTTC. Translating it yields CASSLDGANVLTF.

The chain recombines TRBV10-3 with TRBJ2-1; D may be TRBD2 (7 bases). The germline V gene encodes CDR1 ENHRY and CDR2 SYGVKD. The CDR3 has 15 amino acids. Trimming pared 2 bases from V and 7 bases from J, leaving 15 bases between. The CDR3 is CAISEGLGGRNEQFF. CDR3 bases: TGTGCCATCAGTGAGGGTCTGGGGGGGCGGAATGAGCAGTTCTTC.

The rearrangement joins TRBV11-1 to TRBJ2-7; perhaps D is TRBD1 or TRBD2 (5 bases each). The CDR3 has 13 residues. Trimming took 5 bases from V and 10 from J, leaving 18 bases between them. The germline gives CDR1 SGHAT, CDR2 FQDESV (reference sequence). Here the CDR3 DNA reads TGTGCCAGCAGCCCGGGACCGTCCTTAACCCAGTACTTC. Protein: CASSPGPSLTQYF.

Details on this clonotype: Possible read error: a much larger clone is one base away. The chain recombines TRBV4-3 with TRBJ2-1; unclear D gene. The J call could be wrong; TRBJ2-7 is a better fit for the DNA end. Per germline, CDR1 LGHNA and CDR2 YSLEER. CDR3 length: 17 amino acids. As DNA, the CDR3 is TGCGCCAGCAGCCAAGATAATTGGGGAAGCTCCTACAATGAGCAGTACTTC. It translates to CASSQDNWGSSYNEQYF.

The chain is built from TRBV20-1 and TRBJ2-1; tentative D call: TRBD1 (5 bases). CDR3 length: 15 amino acids. Trimming took 5 bases from V and 1 from J, leaving 15 bases between them. CDR1 is DFQATT, CDR2 SNEGSKA, per germline (reference sequence). The CDR3 region is CSAVGTGLSYNEQFF. The CDR3 DNA sequence: TGCAGTGCTGTCGGTACAGGTCTATCCTACAATGAGCAGTTCTTC.

This clonotype has a handful of counts. The chain uses TRBV12-3 or TRBV12-4 and TRBJ2-2; D is tentatively TRBD1 or TRBD2 (5 bases each). V was pared by 5 bases and J by 2 bases, with 15 bases between. CDR3 length: 16 amino acids. CDR3 sequence (DNA): TGTGCCAGCAGTCCTGAAGGGACCCCAAACACCGGGGAGCTGTTTTTT. Protein: CASSPEGTPNTGELFF.

The CDR3 sequence: CASSFAPGTEQYF. The CDR3 DNA is TGTGCCAGCAGCTTCGCACCCGGGACGGAGCAGTACTTC. The V and J genes are TRBV7-3 and TRBJ2-7; either TRBD1 or TRBD2 may fit D (5 bases each). The CDR3 runs to 13 residues. V was clipped by 3 bases and J by 7 bases, with 13 bases between them. Germline V gene data show CDR1 as SGHTA and CDR2 as FQGTGA. Filled out from reference TRBV7-3 and TRBJ2-7, the complete variable domain reads GAGVSQTPSNKVTEKGKYVELRCDPISGHTALYWYRQSLGQGPEFLIYFQGTGAADDSGLPNDRFFAVRPEGSVSTLKIQRTERGDSAVYLCASSFAPGTEQYFGPGTRLTVT.

The chain is built from TRBV28 and TRBJ2-7, with D maybe TRBD2 (6 bases). V dropped 8 bases and J dropped 2 bases, with 16 bases sitting between them. Per the germline V gene, CDR1 is MDHEN and CDR2 is SYDVKM. This CDR3 has 14 residues. CDR3 coding DNA: TGTGCCAGCGGCCCGGGGGACTTAGCCTACGAGCAGTACTTC. Translated, it gives CASGPGDLAYEQYF.

This clonotype occurred a few times. The V call is TRBV4-2, the J call TRBJ1-4; 9 bases are a match to TRBD1. This CDR3 is 17 amino acids long. After removal of 2 bases from V and 13 bases from J, the junction contained 17 bases not matched to a gene. In germline, CDR1 is LGHNA, CDR2 YNFKEQ. The CDR3 spells CASSQNQGGQGGLRLFF. CDR3 coding DNA: TGTGCCAGCAGCCAAAATCAGGGGGGACAGGGAGGACTCAGACTGTTTTTT.

The rearrangement uses TRBV2 and TRBJ1-6, with 7 bases fitting TRBD1. Germline V gene sequence: CDR1 SNHLY, CDR2 FYNNEI. With 11 bases clipped from V and 9 bases from J, the junction kept 7 bases outside the gene matches. The CDR3 spans 12 residues. The CDR3 DNA reads TGTGCCGGCAAACAGGGGAGTTCACCCCTCCACTTT. Translation: CAGKQGSSPLHF.

This clonotype was seen just once. This chain links TRBV20-1 with TRBJ2-5; D is unclear. Trimming left V 8 bases short and J 2 bases short, with 12 bases between. Germline V CDR1 and CDR2: DFQATT, SNEGSKA (reference sequence). This CDR3 is 12 amino acids long. The CDR3 DNA is TGCAGTTTGGGAATGTTACAAGAGACCCAGTACTTC. Its protein is CSLGMLQETQYF.

The chain links TRBV6-5 to TRBJ1-2; D is perhaps TRBD1 (6 bases). The CDR3 runs 14 residues. Germline V CDR1 and CDR2: MNHEY, SVGAGI. V was clipped by 5 bases and J by 4 bases, with 14 bases between them. The CDR3 protein is CASSLDGTFYGYTF. In DNA form, the CDR3 reads TGTGCCAGCAGTCTGGATGGGACATTCTATGGCTACACCTTC.

This clonotype was picked up a small number of times. V usage is TRBV11-3 and J usage is TRBJ2-7; 7 positions match TRBD1. The ends lost 3 bases at V and 5 bases at J; junction bases unmatched: 10. The CDR3 totals 15 residues. Per germline, CDR1 SGHNT and CDR2 YENEEA. The CDR3 is CASSFLTGVKDEQYF. The CDR3 nucleotides are TGTGCCAGCAGCTTCCTCACAGGGGTAAAGGACGAGCAGTACTTC.

The gene calls are TRBV29-1 and TRBJ1-1; D gene ambiguous. There are 13 residues in the CDR3. The V end lost 4 bases, the J end lost 3 bases, and 12 bases lay between the germline ends. Per germline, CDR1 SQVTM and CDR2 ANQGSEA. In DNA form, the CDR3 reads TGCAGCGTTGGGGGAGGGAGGTACACTGAAGCTTTCTTT. Protein sequence: CSVGGGRYTEAFF.

V usage is TRBV3-1 and J usage is TRBJ2-3; TRBD2 matches at 10 bases. CDR1 is LGHDT and CDR2 is YNNKEL in the germline V gene (reference sequence). With 2 bases clipped from V and 2 bases from J, the junction kept 4 bases outside the gene matches. This CDR3 comprises 16 residues. CDR3 bases: TGTGCCAGCAGCCAATCTAGCGGGGGACCCACAGATACGCAGTATTTT. Translating gives CASSQSSGGPTDTQYF.

This chain links TRBV7-2 with TRBJ2-5, with D perhaps matching TRBD1 (5 bases). Trimming cost V 7 bases and J 1 base, with 13 bases left between them. The CDR3 contains 14 residues. The germline gives CDR1 SGHTA, CDR2 FQGNSA. The CDR3 DNA reads as TGTGCCAGCACCCACGACAGACCCCAAGAGACCCAGTACTTC. As protein: CASTHDRPQETQYF.

A note on this clonotype: Its ends do not fully match the called genes, so a read error is possible. CDR3 DNA: TGCACCAGCAGCCCGGACAGTCCCTATGGCTACACCTTC. Protein sequence: CTSSPDSPYGYTF. The gene calls are TRBV5-1 and TRBJ1-2, with D perhaps TRBD1 (6 bases). The CDR3 sequence is 13 residues long. Germline CDR1 and CDR2: SGHRS and YFSETQ.

V and J are TRBV4-3 and TRBJ2-5, with a weak D call TRBD2 (7 bases). The CDR3 runs 18 residues. From germline, CDR1 is LGHNA and CDR2 YSLEER. Between the trimmed V and J ends, which lost 4 bases and 4 bases, there was a span of 25 bases. Here the CDR3 DNA reads TGCGCCAGCAGCCCCCGGCGAGGGGGGGGAGGGGTTTTAGAGACCCAGTACTTC. Amino acid sequence: CASSPRRGGGGVLETQYF.

This clonotype was detected many times. The chain is built from TRBV7-2 and TRBJ2-5, with D unresolved. CDR1 and CDR2 (germline): SGHTA, FQGNSA. The CDR3 spans 13 residues. V lost 1 base to trimming and J lost 4 bases, with 7 bases between them. CDR3 nucleotides: TGTGCCAGCAGCTTAGTGACGGGAGAGACCCAGTACTTC. This gives the protein CASSLVTGETQYF.

The chain has TRBV15 and TRBJ2-1; D remains ambiguous. CDR3 length equals 14 residues. Germline V CDR1 and CDR2: LNHNV, YYDKDF (reference sequence). V lost 0 bases and J 6 bases, leaving 9 bases between the germline ends. DNA of the CDR3: TGTGCCACCAGCAGAGATATTGGGGTCAATGAGCAGTTCTTC. Translation gives CATSRDIGVNEQFF.

This clonotype has at least ten counts. This sequence joins TRBV7-2 and TRBJ2-7; unclear D gene. The germline CDR1 and CDR2 sequences are SGHTA and FQGNSA. Trimming pared 5 bases from V and 2 bases from J, leaving 10 bases between. This CDR3 spans 13 amino acids. CDR3 nucleotides: TGTGCCAGCAGCCTCCGGGCCGCCTACGAGCAGTACTTC. Its protein product is CASSLRAAYEQYF.